The present entry profiles one T cell receptor beta chain with its context. Profiling relied on immunoSEQ multiplex PCR, and the TCRdb table lists in-frame clones only, not all of them. The sample consists of 250,000 to 350,000 clones, about nine tenths of them appearing once. This entry is derived from a study of blood T cell repertoires in COVID-19. V lost 6 bases to trimming and J lost 0 bases, with 12 bases between them. Germline loops: CDR1 LNHDA, CDR2 SQIVND (reference sequence). This CDR3 is 15 amino acids long. This sequence originates from a young woman with COVID-19, enrolled during active disease. V and J are TRBV19 and TRBJ2-4; a weak D match, TRBD1 (5 bases). The sequenced sample was peripheral blood. The CDR3: CASSPKGEAKNIQYF. As DNA, the CDR3 is TGTGCCAGTAGCCCTAAAGGGGAAGCCAAAAACATTCAGTACTTC.